The rows below give T cell receptor beta chains drawn from one sample of a study of early T cells in non-severe SARS-CoV-2 infection. Each CDR3 protein gets one entry after TCRdb re-called the 5' RACE reads with MiXCR. The table includes about 75,000 distinct CDR3 sequences, around 11% detected once. Material: whole blood, obtained at baseline. Receptors were obtained from an adult who was a healthcare worker with PCR-confirmed SARS-CoV-2 infection or an uninfected control (not recorded which). The CDR3 runs from the conserved cysteine through the conserved F or W.

j_call | v_call | cdr3_length | cdr3_aa
TRBJ1-1 | TRBV29-1 | 13 | CSVYGTANTEAFF
TRBJ2-3 | TRBV20-1 | 18 | CSARDQRVGSASTDTQYF
TRBJ2-1 | TRBV18 | 15 | CASSPRDSSYNEQFF
TRBJ2-4 | TRBV6-2/TRBV6-3 | 15 | CASRDPGVDKNIQYF
TRBJ2-3 | TRBV7-7 | 15 | CASSPKRGATDTQYF
TRBJ2-7 | TRBV7-2 | 15 | CASSLLRTGGSEQYF
TRBJ1-1 | TRBV20-1 | 16 | CSARVLEGARSTEAFF
TRBJ2-7 | TRBV5-1 | 17 | CASSSQVLAGQTYEQYF
TRBJ2-7 | TRBV12-2 | 16 | CASRLAGDRVFDEQYF
TRBJ2-1 | TRBV29-1 | 14 | CSVRTSGSDGEQFF
TRBJ1-2 | TRBV28 | 11 | CASSEVYGYTF
TRBJ1-3 | TRBV14 | 16 | CASSQDLPDSGNTIYF
TRBJ2-3 | TRBV28 | 12 | CASSSIKNTQYF
TRBJ2-1 | TRBV7-9 | 15 | CASSLEGGSANEQFF
TRBJ1-1 | TRBV18 | 17 | CASSPPYRGQGLTEAFF
TRBJ2-3 | TRBV18 | 16 | CASSPQGTLLSDTQYF
TRBJ1-1 | TRBV5-1 | 15 | CASSLEVGLNTEVFF
TRBJ2-3 | TRBV20-1 | 14 | CSAPGQGSADTQYF
TRBJ2-1 | TRBV28 | 14 | CASNPTGPYNEQFF
TRBJ2-1 | TRBV12-3/TRBV12-4 | 15 | CASSLMGQGVNEQFF
TRBJ2-7 | TRBV20-1 | 12 | CSATAGDYEQYF
TRBJ2-2 | TRBV27 | 15 | CASRLAGGLYGELFF
TRBJ2-7 | TRBV6-6 | 14 | CASIDPGQSYEQYF
TRBJ1-3 | TRBV29-1 | 15 | CSVGAGGASGNTIYF
TRBJ2-2 | TRBV5-1 | 12 | CASSLELGELFF
TRBJ1-1 | TRBV11-2 | 14 | CASSLTGWDTEAFF
TRBJ2-1 | TRBV7-2 | 15 | CASSFRDSSYNEQFF
TRBJ2-6 | TRBV7-3 | 18 | CASSLTGAQGSGANVLTF
TRBJ2-5 | TRBV7-3 | 14 | CASSPGLAGETQYF
TRBJ2-7 | TRBV6-1 | 15 | CASSEWGQSSYEQYF
TRBJ2-2 | TRBV29-1 | 11 | CSGQNTGELFF
TRBJ2-1 | TRBV11-1 | 16 | CASSSRGYKSSGGSVF
TRBJ2-5 | TRBV3-1 | 15 | CASSQDPGGEETQYF
TRBJ1-6 | TRBV30 | 15 | CAWTLIPDGHSPLHF
TRBJ2-1 | TRBV7-9 | 16 | CASSLDSHLRYNEQFF
TRBJ1-2 | TRBV12-3/TRBV12-4 | 12 | CASRGDRYGYTF
TRBJ1-1 | TRBV29-1 | 13 | CSVEAAGNTEAFF
TRBJ2-7 | TRBV18 | 13 | CASSPVDSYEQYF
TRBJ2-2 | TRBV4-1 | 17 | CASSQGWGELNTGELFF
TRBJ1-6 | TRBV20-1 | 12 | CSASVGDSPLHF
TRBJ2-3 | TRBV6-1 | 14 | CASSERGAPDTQYF
TRBJ2-7 | TRBV5-1 | 12 | CASSFGTLEQYF
TRBJ1-2 | TRBV6-2/TRBV6-3 | 14 | CASSYSYVNDGYTF